This T cell receptor (beta chain) is drawn from a study of metastatic and nonmetastatic thyroid tumors. Study details: Malignant and benign thyroid patients had repertoires compared in peripheral blood and tumor or nodule tissue.

The CDR3 loop spans 16 amino acids. Study processing details: The study built a papillary thyroid cancer distant-metastasis classifier from CDR3 differences across clinicopathological groups. TCRdb recomputed clones from the PCR reads via MiXCR. V and J calls and clone size were set by TCRdb, not the authors. In the table there are about 40,000 clones, about 10% of which are singletons. As for this clone: Its antigen is as yet unknown. It may be a read error: a sequence one base away is much more abundant. Other nucleotide sequences in the sample specify the same CDR3.

Nobody among the patients had been given any treatment before thyroid surgery. Broader study findings: In blood and tumor, TCR beta diversity was reportedly significantly higher in malignant thyroid tumors than in benign nodules.

This chain joins TRBV12-3 or TRBV12-4 and TRBJ1-1, with a tentative D call TRBD1 (5 bases). Sequences were obtained from blood. This sequence was found in a female donor with papillary thyroid cancer or a benign thyroid nodule (not recorded which). Some clones in this sample may be carry-over from other donors' samples. CDR3 DNA sequence: TGTGCCAGCAGTGGACAAGTACGGGGGATGTACACTGAAGCCTTCTTT. It specifies CASSGQVRGMYTEAFF.